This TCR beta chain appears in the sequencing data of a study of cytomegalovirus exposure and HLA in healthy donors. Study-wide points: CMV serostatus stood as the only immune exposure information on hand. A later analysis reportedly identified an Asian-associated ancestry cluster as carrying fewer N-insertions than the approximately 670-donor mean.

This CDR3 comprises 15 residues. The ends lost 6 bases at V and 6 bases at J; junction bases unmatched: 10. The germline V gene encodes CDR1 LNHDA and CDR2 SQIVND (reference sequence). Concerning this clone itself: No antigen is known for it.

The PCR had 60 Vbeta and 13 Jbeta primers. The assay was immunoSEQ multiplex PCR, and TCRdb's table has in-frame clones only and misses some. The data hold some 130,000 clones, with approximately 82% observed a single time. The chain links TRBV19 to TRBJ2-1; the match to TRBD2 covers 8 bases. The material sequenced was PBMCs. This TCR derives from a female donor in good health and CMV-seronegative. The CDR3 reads CASSPRTSRRNEQFF. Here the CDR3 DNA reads TGTGCCAGTAGCCCTCGGACTAGCCGCCGCAATGAGCAGTTCTTC. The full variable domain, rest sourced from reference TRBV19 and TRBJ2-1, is DGGITQSPKYLFRKEGQNVTLSCEQNLNHDAMYWYRQDPGQGLRLIYYSQIVNDFQKGDIAEGYSVSREKKESFPLTVTSAQKNPTAFYLCASSPRTSRRNEQFFGPGTRLTVL.